This T cell receptor beta chain was captured by sequencing in a study of blood T cells in healthy people across ages. Study-wide results and limits: Higher diversity, along with more naive CD4+ cells, distinguished long-lived donors from aged donors.

Primed by a sample-barcoded 5' primer and a J-beta primer mix, a second PCR proceeded for about 7 to 11 cycles. Each cDNA molecule, via a template-switch adaptor with 12 random nucleotides, was tagged. TCRdb reanalysed the 5' RACE reads using MiXCR and keeps one entry per CDR3 protein. This table holds roughly 1,800,000 distinct CDR3 sequences, 40% to 55% found once. Germline values: CDR1 SGHRS, CDR2 YFSETQ. This CDR3 contains 17 residues. The V end was cut by 0 bases, the J end by 5 bases, with 15 bases between. Turning to this clonotype: Its antigen is unidentified.

This chain uses TRBV5-1 with TRBJ1-6; D uncertain. This TCR derives from a woman between 35 and 50 years old in good health. The sample comprised blood. The CDR3 here is CASSLGLITADNSPLHF. The CDR3 DNA is TGCGCCAGCAGCTTGGGCTTAATAACAGCAGATAATTCACCCCTCCACTTT.